This T cell receptor (beta chain) comes out of a study of T cells in Graves' hyperthyroidism and ophthalmopathy. Study background: Pretreatment peripheral blood was obtained at initial diagnosis.

This clonotype showed up many times. The antigen remains undetermined. Sequence at one end of the junction differs from germline and may be a read error. Germline V gives CDR1 KGHSH, CDR2 LQKENI. This CDR3 is built from 15 residues. Recently diagnosed hyperthyroidism of less than 2 months' duration affected patients aged 18 to 65. The diagnoses drew upon clinical symptoms, serum thyroxine and TRAb, thyroid ultrasound and orbital computed tomography. Study-wide results and caveats: Blood shared most expanded thyroid clonotypes above 0.001.

TCR beta CDR3 regions were amplified from RNA transcripts. Using the HTBI primer set, a first-round RT-PCR was run on the TCR CDR3. MiXCR, run by TCRdb on the multiplex PCR reads, gives a single entry per CDR3 protein. This sample has about 700,000 distinct CDR3 sequences, with 14% found just once. The sequenced material came from blood. V and J are TRBV18 and TRBJ1-2, with 8 bases identical to TRBD1. The receptor's source is a woman between 18 and 30 years old with Graves' hyperthyroidism. CDR3 nucleotides: TGTGCCAGCTCATCACCAGGGGGCGGTGACTATGGCTACACCTTC. Its translation is CASSSPGGGDYGYTF.